This TCR beta chain is from a study of T cells after yellow fever vaccination. Broader study findings: Among primary-vaccination clones, most reappeared after the booster, at roughly 95% for CD4 and around 91% for CD8. Researchers noted that a small share of clonotypes showed up in both CD4 and CD8 compartments. The bulk population could contribute abundant contaminating clonotypes to FACS-sorted repertoires.

The TCR cDNA carried a universal primer site and UMIs from 5'RACE template switching. TCRdb re-called the 5' RACE reads with MiXCR, one entry per CDR3 protein. Among some 350,000 distinct CDR3 sequences listed, roughly 4.3% were seen once. Germline-derived CDR1 and CDR2 are SEHNR and FQNEAQ (reference sequence). The CDR3 totals 15 residues. V was cut by 5 bases and J by 3 bases, with 13 bases left in between. A remark on this clonotype: Its antigen is unidentified.

The chain combines TRBV7-9 with TRBJ1-4, with D tentatively TRBD1 (5 bases). The sample was PBMCs, taken 5 days after the yellow fever booster vaccination. The origin of this receptor is a man in his late teens or twenties who received the YFV17D yellow fever vaccine. The CDR3, as DNA: TGTGCCAGCAGCCCGGAGGGGCTGCCTAATGAAAAACTGTTTTTT. Residues: CASSPEGLPNEKLFF.